This T cell receptor (beta chain) was retrieved from a study of CD4 T cell repertoires in COVID-19. The method was immunoSEQ multiplex PCR; TCRdb's version includes in-frame clones alone and lacks a portion of them. Of fewer than 100,000 clones listed, roughly four fifths are singletons. The source is a human donor who had COVID-19. Specimen: CD4+ T cells from peripheral blood, collected after recovery from COVID-19.

CDR3 in amino acids: CASSSTGAGEKLFF. The DNA for the CDR3 is TGTGCCAGCAGTTCGACAGGGGCGGGCGAAAAACTGTTTTTT. This chain links TRBV28 with TRBJ1-4; 8 bases match TRBD1. J lost 8 bases, V lost 4 bases, and 6 bases had no gene match. CDR3 size: 14 residues. Germline CDR1 and CDR2: MDHEN and SYDVKM.